This T cell receptor beta chain was captured in a study of pediatric ulcerative colitis. Germline V gives CDR1 MGHRA, CDR2 YSYEKL. CDR3 length: 14 amino acids. Trimming took 1 base from V and 0 from J, leaving 6 bases between them. The protocol was immunoSEQ multiplex PCR, while the TCRdb copy is restricted to in-frame clones and leaves out a portion. There are about 60,000 clones in the sample; around 87% occur only once, and approximately 1.5% lies in the top ten. This clone was observed a single time. Its specificity is unknown. The study's findings and limits: All ulcerative colitis patients, but no controls, carried two rectal clonotypes. Blood-rectal clonal overlap within each person was significantly higher in ulcerative colitis patients than controls.

This chain links TRBV4-1 with TRBJ1-1; D ambiguous. Sequenced input: blood. The TCR was taken from a boy younger than 18 who was a control in a study of pediatric ulcerative colitis. Written as DNA, the CDR3 is TGCGCCAGCAGCCAAGGGTATCTGAACACTGAAGCTTTCTTT. Protein sequence: CASSQGYLNTEAFF.